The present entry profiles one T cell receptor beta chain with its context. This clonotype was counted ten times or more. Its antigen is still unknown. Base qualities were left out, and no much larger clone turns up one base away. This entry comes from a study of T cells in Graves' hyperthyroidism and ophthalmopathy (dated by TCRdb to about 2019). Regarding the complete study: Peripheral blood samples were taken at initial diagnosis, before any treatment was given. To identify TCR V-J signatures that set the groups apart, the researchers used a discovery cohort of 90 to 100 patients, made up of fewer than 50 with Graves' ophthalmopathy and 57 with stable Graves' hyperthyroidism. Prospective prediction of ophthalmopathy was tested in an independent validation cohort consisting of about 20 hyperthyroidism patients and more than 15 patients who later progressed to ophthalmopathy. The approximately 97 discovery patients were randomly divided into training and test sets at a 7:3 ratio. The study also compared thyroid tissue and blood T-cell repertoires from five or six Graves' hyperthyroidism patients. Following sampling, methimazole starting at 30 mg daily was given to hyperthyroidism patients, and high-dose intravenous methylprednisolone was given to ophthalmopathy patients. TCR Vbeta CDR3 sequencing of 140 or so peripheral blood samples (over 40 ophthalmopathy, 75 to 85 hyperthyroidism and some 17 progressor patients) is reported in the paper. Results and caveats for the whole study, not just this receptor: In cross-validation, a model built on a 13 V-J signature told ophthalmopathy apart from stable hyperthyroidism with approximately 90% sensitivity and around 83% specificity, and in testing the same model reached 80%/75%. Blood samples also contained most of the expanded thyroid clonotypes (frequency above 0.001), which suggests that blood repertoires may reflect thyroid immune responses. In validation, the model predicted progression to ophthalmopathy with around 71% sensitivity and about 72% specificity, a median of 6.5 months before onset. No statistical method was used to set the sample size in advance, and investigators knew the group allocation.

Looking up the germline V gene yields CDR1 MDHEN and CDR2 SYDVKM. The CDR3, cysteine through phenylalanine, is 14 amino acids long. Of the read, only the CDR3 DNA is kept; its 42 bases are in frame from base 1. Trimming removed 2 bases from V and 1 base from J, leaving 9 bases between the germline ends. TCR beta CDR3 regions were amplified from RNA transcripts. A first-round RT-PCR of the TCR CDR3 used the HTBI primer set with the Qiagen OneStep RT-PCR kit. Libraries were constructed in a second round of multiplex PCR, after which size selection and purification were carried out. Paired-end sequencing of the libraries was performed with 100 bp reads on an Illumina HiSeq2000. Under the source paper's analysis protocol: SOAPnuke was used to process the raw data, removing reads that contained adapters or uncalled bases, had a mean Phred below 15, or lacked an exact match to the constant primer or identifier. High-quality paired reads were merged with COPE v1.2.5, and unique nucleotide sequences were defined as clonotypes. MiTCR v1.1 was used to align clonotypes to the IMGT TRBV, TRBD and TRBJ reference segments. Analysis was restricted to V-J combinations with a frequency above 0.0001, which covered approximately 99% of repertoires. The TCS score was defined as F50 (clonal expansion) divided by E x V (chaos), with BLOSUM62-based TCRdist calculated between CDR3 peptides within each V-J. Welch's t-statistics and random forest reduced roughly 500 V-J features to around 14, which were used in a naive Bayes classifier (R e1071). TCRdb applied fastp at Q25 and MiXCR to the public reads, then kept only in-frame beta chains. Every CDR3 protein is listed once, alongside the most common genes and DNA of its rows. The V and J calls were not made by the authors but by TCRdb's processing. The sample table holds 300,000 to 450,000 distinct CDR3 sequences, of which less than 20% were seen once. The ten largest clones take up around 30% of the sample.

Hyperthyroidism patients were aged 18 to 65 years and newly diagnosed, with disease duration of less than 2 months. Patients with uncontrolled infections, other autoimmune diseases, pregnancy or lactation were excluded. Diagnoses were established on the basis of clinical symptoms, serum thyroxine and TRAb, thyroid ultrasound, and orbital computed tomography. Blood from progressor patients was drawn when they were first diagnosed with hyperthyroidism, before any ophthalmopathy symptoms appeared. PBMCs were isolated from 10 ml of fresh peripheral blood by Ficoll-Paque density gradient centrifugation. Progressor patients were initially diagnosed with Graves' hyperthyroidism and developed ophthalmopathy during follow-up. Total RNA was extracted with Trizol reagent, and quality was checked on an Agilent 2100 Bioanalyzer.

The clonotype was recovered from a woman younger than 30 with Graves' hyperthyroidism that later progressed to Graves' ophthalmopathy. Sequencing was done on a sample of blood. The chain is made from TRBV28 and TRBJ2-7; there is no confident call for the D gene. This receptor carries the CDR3 CASSLRGKSYEQYF. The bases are TGTGCCAGCAGTTTACGCGGAAAGTCCTACGAGCAGTACTTC.